This T cell receptor beta chain was documented in a study of blood T cells in healthy people across ages. V was clipped by 8 bases and J by 3 bases; unmatched bases: 12. The CDR3 totals 15 residues. Per the germline V gene, CDR1 is SNHLY and CDR2 is FYNNEI. The authors ran a second PCR of roughly 7 to 11 cycles using a sample-barcoded 5' primer and a J-beta primer mix. Any given sample supplied a minimum of 3 million CDR3-containing paired-end reads. TCRdb re-derived calls from the 5' RACE reads in MiXCR, one entry per CDR3 protein. The sample yields about 640,000 distinct CDR3 sequences, 58% seen once. This clonotype was picked up many times.

J is TRBJ2-5 and V is TRBV2; 7 bases map to TRBD2. The sequenced sample consisted of blood. The TCR was taken from a man in his fifties or sixties in good health. CDR3 in amino acids: CASHALALKEETQYF. The CDR3 DNA follows: TGTGCCAGCCACGCACTAGCGCTGAAAGAAGAGACCCAGTACTTC.